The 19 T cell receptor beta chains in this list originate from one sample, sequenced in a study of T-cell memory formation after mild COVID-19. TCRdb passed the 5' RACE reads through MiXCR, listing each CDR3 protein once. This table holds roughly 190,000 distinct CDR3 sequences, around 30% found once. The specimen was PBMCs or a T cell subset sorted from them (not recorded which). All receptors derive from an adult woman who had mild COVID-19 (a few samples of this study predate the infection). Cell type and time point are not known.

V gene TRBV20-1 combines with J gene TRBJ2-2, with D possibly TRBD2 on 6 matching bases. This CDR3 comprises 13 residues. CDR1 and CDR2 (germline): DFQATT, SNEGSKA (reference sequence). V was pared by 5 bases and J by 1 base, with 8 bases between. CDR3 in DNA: TGCAGTGCTGTGCGGGGGAACACCGGGGAGCTGTTTTTT. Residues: CSAVRGNTGELFF.

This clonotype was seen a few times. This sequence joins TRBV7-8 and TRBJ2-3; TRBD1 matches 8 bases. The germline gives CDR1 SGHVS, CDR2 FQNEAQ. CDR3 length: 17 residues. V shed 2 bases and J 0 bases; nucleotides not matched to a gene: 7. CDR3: CASSLRTGRSSTDTQYF. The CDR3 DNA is TGTGCCAGCAGCTTACGGACAGGGCGTTCTAGCACAGATACGCAGTATTTT.

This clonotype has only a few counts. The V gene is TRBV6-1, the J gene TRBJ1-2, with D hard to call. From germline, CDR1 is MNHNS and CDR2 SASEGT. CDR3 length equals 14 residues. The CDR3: CAVGPDESGYGYTF. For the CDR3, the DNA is TGTGCTGTTGGGCCTGACGAGTCGGGCTATGGCTACACCTTC.

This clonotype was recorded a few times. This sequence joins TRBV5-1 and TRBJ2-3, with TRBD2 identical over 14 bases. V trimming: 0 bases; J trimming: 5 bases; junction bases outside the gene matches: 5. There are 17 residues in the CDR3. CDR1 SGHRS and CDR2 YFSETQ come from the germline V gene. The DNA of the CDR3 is TGCGCCAGCAGCTTGGGACTAGCGGGAGGGCCCAGAGATACGCAGTATTTT. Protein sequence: CASSLGLAGGPRDTQYF. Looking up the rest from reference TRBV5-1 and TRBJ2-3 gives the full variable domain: KAGVTQTPRYLIKTRGQQVTLSCSPISGHRSVSWYQQTPGQGLQFLFEYFSETQRNKGNFPGRFSGRQFSNSRSEMNVSTLELGDSALYLCASSLGLAGGPRDTQYFGPGTRLTVL.

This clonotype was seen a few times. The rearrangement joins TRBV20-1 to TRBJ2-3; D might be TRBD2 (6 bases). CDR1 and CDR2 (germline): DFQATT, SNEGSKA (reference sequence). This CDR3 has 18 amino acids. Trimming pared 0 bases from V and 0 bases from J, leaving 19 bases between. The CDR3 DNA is TGCAGTGCTAGAGATCACCCTAGCGTCTCTTCTAGCACAGATACGCAGTATTTT. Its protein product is CSARDHPSVSSSTDTQYF.

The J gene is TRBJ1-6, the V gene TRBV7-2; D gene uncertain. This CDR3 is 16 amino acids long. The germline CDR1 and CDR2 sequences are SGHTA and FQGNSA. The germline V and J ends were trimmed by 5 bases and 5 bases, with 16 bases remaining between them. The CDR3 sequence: CASSPAAVMDNSPLHF. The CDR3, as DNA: TGTGCCAGCAGCCCCGCAGCGGTTATGGATAATTCACCCCTCCACTTT.

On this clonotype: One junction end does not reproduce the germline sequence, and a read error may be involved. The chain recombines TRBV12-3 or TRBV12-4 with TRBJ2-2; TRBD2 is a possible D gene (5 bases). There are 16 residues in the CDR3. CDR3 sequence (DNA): TGTGCCGGCAGTCGTAGCGTGGAGAATCCCACCGGGGAGCTGTTTTTT. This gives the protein CAGSRSVENPTGELFF.

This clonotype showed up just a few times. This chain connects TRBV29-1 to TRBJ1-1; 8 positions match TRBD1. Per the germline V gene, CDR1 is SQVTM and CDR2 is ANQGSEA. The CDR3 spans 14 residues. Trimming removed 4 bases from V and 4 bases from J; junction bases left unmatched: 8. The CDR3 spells CSVAQPGQATEAFF. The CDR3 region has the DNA TGCAGCGTTGCACAACCGGGACAGGCCACTGAAGCTTTCTTT.

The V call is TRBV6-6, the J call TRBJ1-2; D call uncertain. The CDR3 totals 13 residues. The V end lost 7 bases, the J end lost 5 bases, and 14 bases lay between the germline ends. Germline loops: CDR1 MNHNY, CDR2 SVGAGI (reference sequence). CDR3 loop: CASMANVVYGYTF. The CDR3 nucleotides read TGTGCCAGCATGGCGAACGTGGTGTATGGCTACACCTTC.

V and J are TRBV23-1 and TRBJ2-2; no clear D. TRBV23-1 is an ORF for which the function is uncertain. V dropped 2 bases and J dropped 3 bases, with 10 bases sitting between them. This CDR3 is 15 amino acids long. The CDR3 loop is CASSQPEYDTGELFF. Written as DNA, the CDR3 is TGCGCCAGCAGTCAACCGGAGTATGACACCGGGGAGCTGTTTTTT.

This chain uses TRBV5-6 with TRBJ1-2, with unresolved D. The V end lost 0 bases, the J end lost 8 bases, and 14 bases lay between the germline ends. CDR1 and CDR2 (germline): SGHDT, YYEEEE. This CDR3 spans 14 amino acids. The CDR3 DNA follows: TGTGCCAGCAGCTTGGGCACCTGGATGGCGGGCTACACCTTC. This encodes CASSLGTWMAGYTF.

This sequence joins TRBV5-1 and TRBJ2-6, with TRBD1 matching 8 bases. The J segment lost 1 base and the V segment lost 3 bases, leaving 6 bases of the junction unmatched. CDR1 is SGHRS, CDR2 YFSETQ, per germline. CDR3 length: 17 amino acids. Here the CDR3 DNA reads TGCGCCAGCAGCTCCTACAGGGGGGAGTCTGGGGCCAACGTCCTGACTTTC. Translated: CASSSYRGESGANVLTF.

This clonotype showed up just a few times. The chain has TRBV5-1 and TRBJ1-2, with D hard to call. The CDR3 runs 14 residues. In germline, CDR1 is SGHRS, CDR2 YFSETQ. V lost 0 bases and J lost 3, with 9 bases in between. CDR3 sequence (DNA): TGCGCCAGCAGCTTGGGGGCAGTTGACTATGGCTACACCTTC. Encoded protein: CASSLGAVDYGYTF.

The CDR3 DNA sequence: TGTGCCAGCAGCTTAGAGGCAGGGGTCGGCAATGAGCAGTTCTTC. Encoded protein: CASSLEAGVGNEQFF. The J gene is TRBJ2-1, the V gene TRBV11-3; maybe TRBD1 (6 bases). V was trimmed by 0 bases and J by 6 bases, leaving 12 bases between them. In germline, CDR1 is SGHNT, CDR2 YENEEA. This CDR3 region has 15 residues.

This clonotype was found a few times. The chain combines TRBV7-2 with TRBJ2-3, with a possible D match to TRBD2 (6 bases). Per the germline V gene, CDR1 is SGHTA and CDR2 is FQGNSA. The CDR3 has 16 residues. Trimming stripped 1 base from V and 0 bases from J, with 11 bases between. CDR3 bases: TGTGCCAGCAGCTTAGTAGGGGCGGGGAGCACAGATACGCAGTATTTT. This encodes CASSLVGAGSTDTQYF.

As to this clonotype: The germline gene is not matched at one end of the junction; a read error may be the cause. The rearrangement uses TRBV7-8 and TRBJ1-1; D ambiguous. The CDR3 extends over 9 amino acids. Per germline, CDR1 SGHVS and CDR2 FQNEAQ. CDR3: CAVNTEAFF. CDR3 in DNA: TGCGCGGTGAACACTGAAGCTTTCTTT.

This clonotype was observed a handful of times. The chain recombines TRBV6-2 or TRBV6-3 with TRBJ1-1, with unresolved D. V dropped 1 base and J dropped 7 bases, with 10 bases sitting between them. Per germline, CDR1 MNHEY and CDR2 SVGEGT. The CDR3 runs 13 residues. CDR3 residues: CASSYWTGVEAFF. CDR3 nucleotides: TGTGCCAGCAGTTACTGGACGGGCGTTGAAGCTTTCTTT.

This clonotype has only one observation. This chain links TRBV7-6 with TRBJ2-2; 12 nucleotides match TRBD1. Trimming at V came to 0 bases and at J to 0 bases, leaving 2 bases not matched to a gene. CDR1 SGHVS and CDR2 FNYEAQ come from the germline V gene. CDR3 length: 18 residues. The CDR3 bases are TGTGCCAGCAGCTTAGCGGGACAGGGGGCTTCGAACACCGGGGAGCTGTTTTTT. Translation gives CASSLAGQGASNTGELFF.

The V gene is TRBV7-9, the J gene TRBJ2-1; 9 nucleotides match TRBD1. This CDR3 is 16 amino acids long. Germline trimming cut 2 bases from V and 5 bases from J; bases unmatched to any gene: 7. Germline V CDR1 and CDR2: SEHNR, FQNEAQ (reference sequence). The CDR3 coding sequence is TGTGCCAGCAGCTTAAGGGACAGGGCTAGGGACAATGAGCAGTTCTTC. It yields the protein CASSLRDRARDNEQFF.